These 17 T cell receptor beta chains were sequenced from one sample in a study of blood T cell repertoires in COVID-19. Assay used: immunoSEQ multiplex PCR; TCRdb lists only in-frame clones, some missing. The repertoire includes around 300,000 clones, more than 80% of them detected once, and 6.8% sits in the top ten. The sequencing sample was made of peripheral blood. These receptors all stem from a woman in her thirties with COVID-19, enrolled during active disease.

The chain links TRBV19 to TRBJ1-6, with D tentatively TRBD1 (5 bases). Germline lookup yields CDR1 LNHDA and CDR2 SQIVND (reference sequence). Trimming took 3 bases from V and 7 from J, leaving 10 bases between them. This CDR3 region has 14 residues. This CDR3 reads CASSMTAGNSPLHF. The CDR3 nucleotides read TGTGCCAGTAGTATGACGGCAGGGAATTCACCCCTCCACTTT.

V and J are TRBV5-5 and TRBJ2-1; a weak D match, TRBD2 (7 bases). CDR3 length equals 15 residues. Germline CDR1 is SGHKS and CDR2 is YYEKEE (reference sequence). V shed 4 bases and J shed 3 bases, with 14 bases lying between them. CDR3 loop: CASSLLGGDYNEQFF. The DNA of the CDR3 is TGTGCCAGCAGCCTTCTAGGGGGGGACTACAATGAGCAGTTCTTC. Filled out from reference TRBV5-5 and TRBJ2-1, the complete variable domain reads DAGVTQSPTHLIKTRGQQVTLRCSPISGHKSVSWYQQVLGQGPQFIFQYYEKEERGRGNFPDRFSARQFPNYSSELNVNALLLGDSALYLCASSLLGGDYNEQFFGPGTRLTVL.

This sequence joins TRBV28 and TRBJ2-7; TRBD1 matches 7 bases. Germline CDR1 and CDR2: MDHEN and SYDVKM. The J segment lost 2 bases and the V segment lost 3 bases, leaving 4 bases of the junction unmatched. This CDR3 comprises 14 residues. CDR3 bases: TGTGCCAGCAGTTTGTGGCAGGGGGCCTACGAGCAGTACTTC. Its protein product is CASSLWQGAYEQYF. The variable domain in full, with the rest retrieved from reference TRBV28 and TRBJ2-7, is DVKVTQSSRYLVKRTGEKVFLECVQDMDHENMFWYRQDPGLGLRLIYFSYDVKMKEKGDIPEGYSVSREKKERFSLILESASTNQTSMYLCASSLWQGAYEQYFGPGTRLTVT.

This clone has a single count. The rearrangement joins TRBV7-6 to TRBJ2-7, with D perhaps TRBD2 (5 bases). Trimming removed 2 bases from V and 4 bases from J, with 15 bases in between. This CDR3 is 15 amino acids long. Per the germline V gene, CDR1 is SGHVS and CDR2 is FNYEAQ. CDR3 in DNA: TGTGCCAGCAGCTTAACTCTTCGGGGTGTGTACGAGCAGTACTTC. This translates into CASSLTLRGVYEQYF.

The genes are TRBV3-1 (or the pseudogene TRBV3-2) and TRBJ1-1; no clear D. Germline CDR1 LGHDT, CDR2 YNNKEL (reference sequence). The CDR3 runs 12 residues. The V gene lost 4 bases and the J gene lost 7 bases, with 10 bases spanning the gap. The CDR3 coding sequence is TGTGCCAGCAGCCTTGGACTGGTTGAAGCTTTCTTT. Its protein product is CASSLGLVEAFF.

V usage is TRBV28 and J usage is TRBJ2-1; perhaps TRBD2 as D (6 bases). The ends were cut back, 10 bases at V and 0 bases at J, with 10 bases in the middle. This CDR3 contains 13 residues. Germline CDR1 reads MDHEN; CDR2 reads SYDVKM. The CDR3 is CATRRGSYNEQFF. The CDR3 DNA is TGTGCCACCCGGAGGGGCTCCTACAATGAGCAGTTCTTC.

This clone was observed a handful of times. The genes are TRBV7-2 and TRBJ1-1, with D possibly being TRBD1 (6 bases). CDR3 length: 13 residues. V was clipped by 0 bases and J by 8 bases, with 10 bases between them. Germline assignment: CDR1 SGHTA and CDR2 FQGNSA. The CDR3 bases are TGTGCCAGCAGCTTAGCGATACAGGGAGAAGCTTTCTTT. It codes for CASSLAIQGEAFF.

The chain recombines TRBV9 with TRBJ1-2; D not certain. The CDR3 is made up of 18 amino acids. Germline V gene sequence: CDR1 SGDLS, CDR2 YYNGEE. V was shortened by 0 bases and J by 8 bases, with 26 bases between the two germline ends. DNA for the CDR3: TGTGCCAGCAGCGTAGCTTTGGGAGGGAGATCGGCGGAGGCCGGCTACACCTTC. The encoded protein is CASSVALGGRSAEAGYTF.

This clone occurred a few times. This sequence joins TRBV30 and TRBJ1-3, with D maybe TRBD1 (5 bases). The CDR3 extends over 14 amino acids. From germline, CDR1 is GTSNPN and CDR2 SVGIG (reference sequence). Trimming cost V 5 bases and J 3 bases, with 14 bases left between them. The CDR3 DNA reads as TGTGCCTGGGACGGGCGACAGATTGGAAACACCATATATTTT. It translates to CAWDGRQIGNTIYF.

The chain employs TRBV28 and TRBJ1-6; D gene ambiguous. This CDR3 is built from 14 residues. CDR1 and CDR2 (germline): MDHEN, SYDVKM. V was trimmed by 6 bases and J by 9 bases, leaving 15 bases between them. The CDR3, as DNA: TGTGCCAGCAGCCTGACTTCTTCCATTTCACCCCTCCACTTT. It translates to CASSLTSSISPLHF.

With respect to this clone: The same CDR3 also results from other DNA sequences found in this sample. The chain recombines TRBV27 with TRBJ1-1; weak D call: TRBD1 (6 bases). The CDR3 runs to 13 residues. Trimming took 5 bases from V and 1 from J, leaving 8 bases between them. Germline V CDR1 and CDR2: MNHEY, SMNVEV (reference sequence). The CDR3 DNA sequence: TGTGCCAGCAGTCTAGGGGGGAACACTGAAGCTTTCTTT. Translation: CASSLGGNTEAFF.

This clone appeared once. The CDR3 region has the DNA TGTGCCAGCAGCTTGGCCCAGGGTCTCCAGCATTTT. Its translation is CASSLAQGLQHF. The chain uses TRBV5-6 and TRBJ1-5; tentative D call: TRBD1 (5 bases). V lost 0 bases and J 12 bases, leaving 10 bases between the germline ends. The germline V gene has CDR1 SGHDT and CDR2 YYEEEE. The CDR3 covers 12 residues.

This clone was seen a handful of times. The rearrangement uses TRBV5-1 and TRBJ1-6, with 8 positions matching TRBD1. V was pared by 0 bases and J by 8 bases, with 4 bases of the junction left unmatched. This CDR3 is built from 15 residues. Germline CDR1 reads SGHRS; CDR2 reads YFSETQ. For the CDR3, the DNA is TGCGCCAGCAGCTTGGCGGGACAGGATTATTCACCCCTCCACTTT. Translated: CASSLAGQDYSPLHF.

The chain is built from TRBV27 and TRBJ2-3; 7 nucleotides agree with TRBD2. Unmatched junction bases numbered 3, after V lost 5 bases and J lost 1 base. This CDR3 is 14 amino acids long. CDR1 and CDR2 (germline): MNHEY, SMNVEV (reference sequence). The CDR3 is CASSRLAGTDTQYF. The CDR3 nucleotides read TGTGCCAGCAGTAGACTAGCAGGCACAGATACGCAGTATTTT.

The chain has TRBV3-1 (or the pseudogene TRBV3-2) and TRBJ2-7; TRBD2 aligns across 10 bases. With 4 bases clipped from V and 5 bases from J, the junction kept 5 bases outside the gene matches. The CDR3 covers 14 residues. The germline CDR1 and CDR2 sequences are LGHDT and YNNKEL (reference sequence). Written as DNA, the CDR3 is TGTGCCAGCAGCCCACGACTAGCGGGTCACGAGCAGTACTTC. Amino acids: CASSPRLAGHEQYF.

This clone was recorded only once. V and J are TRBV4-3 and TRBJ2-6; D remains unclear. V was cut by 0 bases and J by 1 base, with 7 bases left in between. CDR3 length: 16 amino acids. The germline V gene has CDR1 LGHNA and CDR2 YSLEER. In nucleotides, the CDR3 is TGCGCCAGCAGCCAAGATTCGGTGTCTGGGGCCAACGTCCTGACTTTC. Encoded protein: CASSQDSVSGANVLTF.

The chain carries TRBV18 and TRBJ2-1, with D possibly TRBD2 on 5 matching bases. V was cut by 5 bases and J by 3 bases, with 14 bases left in between. Germline values: CDR1 KGHSH, CDR2 LQKENI. CDR3 length equals 15 residues. CDR3 sequence: CASSYGWESYNEQFF. The CDR3 nucleotides read TGTGCCAGCTCATACGGCTGGGAGAGCTACAATGAGCAGTTCTTC.